This TCR beta chain was obtained from a study of T cells in Graves' hyperthyroidism and ophthalmopathy. In regard to this clonotype: Mismatch with germline at one junction end may stem from a read error.

There are 14 residues in the CDR3. The germline CDR1 and CDR2 sequences are SGHAT and FQNNGV. Amplified TCR beta CDR3 regions derived from RNA transcripts. An initial round of RT-PCR targeting the TCR CDR3 relied on the HTBI primer set. MiXCR, applied by TCRdb to the multiplex PCR reads, yields one record per CDR3 protein. The sample contains hundreds of thousands of distinct CDR3 sequences, around 13% of which appear only once. Patients aged 18 to 65 had newly diagnosed hyperthyroidism that had lasted under 2 months. The sequenced sample was blood. This TCR was recovered from a woman in her thirties with Graves' hyperthyroidism. The V and J genes are TRBV11-2 and TRBJ2-2, with 9 bases that match TRBD1. The CDR3: CASSIGRMTGGLFF. DNA of the CDR3: TGTGCCAGCAGCATCGGACGGATGACAGGGGGGCTGTTTTTT.